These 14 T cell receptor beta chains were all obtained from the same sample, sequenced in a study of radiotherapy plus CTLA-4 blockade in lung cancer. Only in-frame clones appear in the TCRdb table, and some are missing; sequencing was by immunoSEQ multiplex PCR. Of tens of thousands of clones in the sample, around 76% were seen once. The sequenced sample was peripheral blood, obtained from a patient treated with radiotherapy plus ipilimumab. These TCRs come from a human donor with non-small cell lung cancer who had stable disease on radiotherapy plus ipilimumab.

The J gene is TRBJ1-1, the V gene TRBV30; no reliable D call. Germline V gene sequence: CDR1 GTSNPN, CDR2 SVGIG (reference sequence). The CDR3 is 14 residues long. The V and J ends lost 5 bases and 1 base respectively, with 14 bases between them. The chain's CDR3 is CAWEEEFSNTEAFF. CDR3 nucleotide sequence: TGTGCCTGGGAAGAAGAATTTTCGAACACTGAAGCTTTCTTT.

The CDR3 protein is CASSFGQDGEKLFF. The CDR3 region has the DNA TGTGCCAGCAGCTTTGGACAGGACGGTGAAAAACTGTTTTTT. The chain couples TRBV7-9 to TRBJ1-4, with 7 positions matching TRBD1. This CDR3 comprises 14 residues. Germline V gene data show CDR1 as SEHNR and CDR2 as FQNEAQ (reference sequence). With V trimmed by 3 bases and J by 7 bases, 5 bases remained unmatched.

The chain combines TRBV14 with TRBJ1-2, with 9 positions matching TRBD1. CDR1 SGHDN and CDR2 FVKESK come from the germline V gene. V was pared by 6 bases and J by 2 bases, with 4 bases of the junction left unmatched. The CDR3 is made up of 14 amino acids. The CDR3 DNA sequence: TGTGCCAGCAGGCAGACAGGGGGAAACTATGGCTACACCTTC. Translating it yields CASRQTGGNYGYTF.

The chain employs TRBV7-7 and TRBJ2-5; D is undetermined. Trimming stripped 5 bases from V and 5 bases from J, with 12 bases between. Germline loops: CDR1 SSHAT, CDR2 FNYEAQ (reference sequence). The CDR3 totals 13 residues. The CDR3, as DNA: TGTGCCAGCAGCCCAGATTTTTGGGAGACCCAGTACTTC. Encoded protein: CASSPDFWETQYF.

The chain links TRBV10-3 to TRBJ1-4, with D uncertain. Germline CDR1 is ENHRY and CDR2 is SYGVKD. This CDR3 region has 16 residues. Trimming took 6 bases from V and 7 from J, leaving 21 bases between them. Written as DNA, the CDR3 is TGTGCCATCAGCCCTCTGAGCTCGGTGGGTACTGAAAAACTGTTTTTT. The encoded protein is CAISPLSSVGTEKLFF.

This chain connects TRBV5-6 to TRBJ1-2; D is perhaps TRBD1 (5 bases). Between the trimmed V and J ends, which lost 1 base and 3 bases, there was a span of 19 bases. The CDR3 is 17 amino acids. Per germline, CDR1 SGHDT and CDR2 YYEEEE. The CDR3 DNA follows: TGTGCCAGCAGCTTGATTTCCCGGGTCAGGGTGGACTATGGCTACACCTTC. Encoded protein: CASSLISRVRVDYGYTF.

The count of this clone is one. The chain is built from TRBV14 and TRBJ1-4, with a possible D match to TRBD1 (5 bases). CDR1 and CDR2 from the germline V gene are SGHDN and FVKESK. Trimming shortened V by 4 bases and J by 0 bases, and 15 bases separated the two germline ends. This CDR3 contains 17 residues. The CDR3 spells CASSLGREVATNEKLFF. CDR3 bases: TGTGCCAGCAGCCTGGGGCGGGAGGTCGCAACTAATGAAAAACTGTTTTTT.

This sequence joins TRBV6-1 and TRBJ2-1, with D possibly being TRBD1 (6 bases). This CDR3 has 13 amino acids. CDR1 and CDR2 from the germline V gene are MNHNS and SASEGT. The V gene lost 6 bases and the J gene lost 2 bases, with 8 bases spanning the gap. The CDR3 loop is CASSGQTYNEQFF. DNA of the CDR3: TGTGCCAGCAGCGGACAGACCTACAATGAGCAGTTCTTC.

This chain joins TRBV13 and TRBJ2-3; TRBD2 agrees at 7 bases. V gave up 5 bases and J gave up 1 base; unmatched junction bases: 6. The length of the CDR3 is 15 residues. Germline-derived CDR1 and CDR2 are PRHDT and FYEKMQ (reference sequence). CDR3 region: CASSPGRARTDTQYF. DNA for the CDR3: TGTGCCAGCAGCCCGGGGAGGGCGCGCACAGATACGCAGTATTTT.

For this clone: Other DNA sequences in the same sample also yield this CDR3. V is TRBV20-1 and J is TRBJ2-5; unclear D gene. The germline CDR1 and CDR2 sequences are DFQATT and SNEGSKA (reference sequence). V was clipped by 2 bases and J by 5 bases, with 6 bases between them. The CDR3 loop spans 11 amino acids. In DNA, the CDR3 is TGCAGTGCTAGACCAGAGGAGACCCAGTACTTC. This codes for CSARPEETQYF.

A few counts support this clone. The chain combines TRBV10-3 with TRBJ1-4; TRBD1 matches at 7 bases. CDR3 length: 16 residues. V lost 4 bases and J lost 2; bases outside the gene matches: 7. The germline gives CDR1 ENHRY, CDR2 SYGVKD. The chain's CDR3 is CAISGRQGETNEKLFF. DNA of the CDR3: TGTGCCATCAGTGGACGACAGGGCGAGACTAATGAAAAACTGTTTTTT.

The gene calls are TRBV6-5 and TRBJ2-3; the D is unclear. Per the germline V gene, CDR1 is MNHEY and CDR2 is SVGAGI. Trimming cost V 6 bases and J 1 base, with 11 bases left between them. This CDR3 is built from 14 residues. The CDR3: CASSLLDGTDTQYF. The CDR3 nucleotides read TGTGCCAGCAGCCTCCTGGACGGCACAGATACGCAGTATTTT.

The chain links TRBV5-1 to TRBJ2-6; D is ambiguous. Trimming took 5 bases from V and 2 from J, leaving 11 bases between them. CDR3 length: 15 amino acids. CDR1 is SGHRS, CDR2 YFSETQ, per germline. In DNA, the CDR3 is TGCGCCAGCAGTAGCAGTAAAGCTGGGGCCAACGTCCTGACTTTC. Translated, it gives CASSSSKAGANVLTF.

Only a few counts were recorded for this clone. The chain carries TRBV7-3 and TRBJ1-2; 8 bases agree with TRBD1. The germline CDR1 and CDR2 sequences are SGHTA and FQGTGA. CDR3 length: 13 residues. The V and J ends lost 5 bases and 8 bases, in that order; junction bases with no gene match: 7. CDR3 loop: CASSDRQGNGYTF. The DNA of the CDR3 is TGTGCCAGCAGCGACCGACAGGGGAACGGCTACACCTTC.